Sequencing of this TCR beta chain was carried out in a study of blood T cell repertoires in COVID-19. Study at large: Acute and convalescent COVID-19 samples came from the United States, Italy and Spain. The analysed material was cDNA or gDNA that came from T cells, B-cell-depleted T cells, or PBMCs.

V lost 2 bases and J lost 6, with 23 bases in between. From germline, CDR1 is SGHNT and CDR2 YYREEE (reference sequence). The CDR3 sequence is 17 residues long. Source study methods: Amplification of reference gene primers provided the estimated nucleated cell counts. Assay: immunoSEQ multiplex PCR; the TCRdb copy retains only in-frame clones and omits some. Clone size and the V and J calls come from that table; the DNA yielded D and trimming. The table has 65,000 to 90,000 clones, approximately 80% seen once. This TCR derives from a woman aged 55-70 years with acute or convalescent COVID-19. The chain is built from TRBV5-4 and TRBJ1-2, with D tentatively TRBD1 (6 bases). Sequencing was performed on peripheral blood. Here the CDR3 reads CASSFDGRQASWDGYTF. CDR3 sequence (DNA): TGTGCCAGCAGCTTCGACGGACGACAGGCCTCGTGGGATGGCTACACCTTC. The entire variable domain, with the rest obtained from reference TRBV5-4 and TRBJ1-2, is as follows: ETGVTQSPTHLIKTRGQQVTLRCSSQSGHNTVSWYQQALGQGPQFIFQYYREEENGRGNFPPRFSGLQFPNYSSELNVNALELDDSALYLCASSFDGRQASWDGYTFGSGTRLTVV.